This T cell receptor (beta chain) was observed in a study of blood T cell repertoires in COVID-19. CDR3 length equals 15 residues. Germline-derived CDR1 and CDR2 are MDHEN and SYDVKM. With V trimmed by 6 bases and J by 2 bases, 6 bases remained unmatched. Original processing methods: Reference gene primers were amplified, and this amplification served to estimate nucleated cell counts. Method: immunoSEQ multiplex PCR; TCRdb's copy keeps in-frame clones and lacks some. The DNA was the basis for D and trimming; V, J and clone size are from that table. The sample includes about 200,000 clones, 70% to 90% of them seen just once.

The source material was peripheral blood. The TCR originated in a man in his fifties with COVID-19, enrolled during active disease. This chain uses TRBV28 with TRBJ2-1; TRBD1 matches 8 bases. The CDR3 sequence is CASRLGQGAYNEQFF. The CDR3 DNA reads TGTGCCAGCAGACTAGGACAGGGAGCCTACAATGAGCAGTTCTTC. Variable domain in full (rest from reference TRBV28 and TRBJ2-1): DVKVTQSSRYLVKRTGEKVFLECVQDMDHENMFWYRQDPGLGLRLIYFSYDVKMKEKGDIPEGYSVSREKKERFSLILESASTNQTSMYLCASRLGQGAYNEQFFGPGTRLTVL.